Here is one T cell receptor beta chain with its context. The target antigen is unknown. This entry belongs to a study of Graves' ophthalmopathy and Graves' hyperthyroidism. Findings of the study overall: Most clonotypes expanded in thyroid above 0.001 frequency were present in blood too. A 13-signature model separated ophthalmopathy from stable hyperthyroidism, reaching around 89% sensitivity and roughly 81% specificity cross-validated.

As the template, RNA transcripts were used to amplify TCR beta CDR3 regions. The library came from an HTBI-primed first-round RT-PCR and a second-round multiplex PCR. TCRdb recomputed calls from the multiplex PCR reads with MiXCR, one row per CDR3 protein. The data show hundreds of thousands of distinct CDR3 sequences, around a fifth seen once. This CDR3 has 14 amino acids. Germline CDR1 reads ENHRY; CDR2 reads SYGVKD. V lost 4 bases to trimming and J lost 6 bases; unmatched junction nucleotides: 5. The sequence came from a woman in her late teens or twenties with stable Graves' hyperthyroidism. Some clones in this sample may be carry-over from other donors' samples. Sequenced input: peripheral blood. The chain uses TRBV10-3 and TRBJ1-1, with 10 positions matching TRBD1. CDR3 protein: CAISGDRGSPEAFF. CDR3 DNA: TGTGCCATCAGTGGGGACAGGGGTAGCCCTGAAGCTTTCTTT.